These 24 T cell receptor beta chains were sequenced from one sample in a study of beta chain features in type 1 diabetes. Study-wide results and limits: In all four CD4+ subsets, TCRB CDR3 length was significantly, moderately reduced in type 1 diabetes.

The sequenced template was cDNA made from the entire isolated RNA. Assay used: immunoSEQ multiplex PCR; TCRdb lists only in-frame clones, some missing. In the table there are about 230,000 clones, roughly 17% of which are singletons. The antigens for these receptors are not known. Material: naive CD4+ T cells from blood. The receptors were sampled from a man aged 25 to 40 with type 1 diabetes.

This rearrangement joins TRBV29-1 to TRBJ2-7; 7 nucleotides align to TRBD1. The CDR3 sequence is 11 residues long. Germline loops: CDR1 SQVTM, CDR2 ANQGSEA. The V segment lost 6 bases and the J segment 9 bases; nucleotides outside the gene matches: 8. In DNA form, the CDR3 reads TGCAGCGTCCAGAGGGGGCAGGGGCAGTACTTC. Protein sequence: CSVQRGQGQYF.

The chain links TRBV30 to TRBJ2-2; D remains unclear. The germline CDR1 and CDR2 sequences are GTSNPN and SVGIG (reference sequence). This CDR3 region has 13 residues. Between the trimmed V and J ends, which lost 4 bases and 1 base, there was a span of 7 bases. As DNA, the CDR3 is TGTGCCTGGAACCAGTTGAACACCGGGGAGCTGTTTTTT. Amino acids: CAWNQLNTGELFF.

The rearrangement uses TRBV29-1 and TRBJ2-3, with 7 bases that match TRBD1. Looked up from germline, CDR1 is SQVTM and CDR2 is ANQGSEA. V was pared by 5 bases and J by 0 bases, with 5 bases of the junction left unmatched. This CDR3 contains 14 residues. CDR3 DNA sequence: TGCAGCGTTAAAAACAGGGGAAGCACAGATACGCAGTATTTT. Translation: CSVKNRGSTDTQYF.

This clone turned up a few times. This chain joins TRBV10-1 and TRBJ2-5, with a weak D call TRBD1 (6 bases). V gave up 1 base and J gave up 4 bases, with 13 bases separating them. The CDR3 contains 15 residues. Germline V lookup: CDR1 WNHNN, CDR2 SYGVQD (reference sequence). This chain's CDR3 is CASSELTGFVETQYF. DNA for the CDR3: TGCGCCAGCAGTGAGTTAACAGGGTTCGTAGAGACCCAGTACTTC.

V usage is TRBV2 and J usage is TRBJ2-5, with a weak D call TRBD1 (5 bases). This CDR3 is built from 11 residues. V gave up 1 base and J gave up 13 bases, with 10 bases separating them. Germline CDR1 reads SNHLY; CDR2 reads FYNNEI. The chain's CDR3 is CASSEETGRYF. The DNA of the CDR3 is TGTGCCAGCAGTGAAGAAACAGGACGGTACTTC.

Only a few counts were recorded for this clone. The chain joins TRBV4-1 to TRBJ1-4; D is possibly TRBD1 (5 bases). V lost 5 bases to trimming and J lost 4 bases, with 14 bases between them. The CDR3 is 15 residues long. Germline values: CDR1 MGHRA, CDR2 YSYEKL. CDR3 region: CASSGPGPLNEKLFF. DNA for the CDR3: TGCGCCAGCAGCGGACCGGGACCGCTTAATGAAAAACTGTTTTTT.

This chain uses TRBV28 with TRBJ2-2; no clear D gene. V gave up 6 bases and J gave up 1 base, with 3 bases separating them. In germline, CDR1 is MDHEN, CDR2 SYDVKM. The CDR3 has 12 amino acids. CDR3 nucleotides: TGTGCCAGCAGAGGGAACACCGGGGAGCTGTTTTTT. This sequence encodes CASRGNTGELFF. The entire variable domain, with the rest obtained from reference TRBV28 and TRBJ2-2, is as follows: DVKVTQSSRYLVKRTGEKVFLECVQDMDHENMFWYRQDPGLGLRLIYFSYDVKMKEKGDIPEGYSVSREKKERFSLILESASTNQTSMYLCASRGNTGELFFGEGSRLTVL.

This clone was seen a few times. The gene calls are TRBV9 and TRBJ2-3; D is possibly TRBD2 (6 bases). Germline CDR1 SGDLS, CDR2 YYNGEE. Trimming pared 0 bases from V and 5 bases from J, leaving 16 bases between. This CDR3 region has 16 residues. The DNA of the CDR3 is TGTGCCAGCAGCGTAGACGTGGCGGGAAGCCAAGATACGCAGTATTTT. Residues: CASSVDVAGSQDTQYF. The entire variable domain, with the rest obtained from reference TRBV9 and TRBJ2-3, is as follows: DSGVTQTPKHLITATGQRVTLRCSPRSGDLSVYWYQQSLDQGLQFLIQYYNGEERAKGNILERFSAQQFPDLHSELNLSSLELGDSALYFCASSVDVAGSQDTQYFGPGTRLTVL.

DNA for the CDR3: TGTGCCTGTGTGACTAGCGGGAGGGCCGGGGCCAACGTCCTGACTTTC. The encoded protein is CACVTSGRAGANVLTF. The V and J genes are TRBV30 and TRBJ2-6, with TRBD2 identical over 14 bases. This CDR3 comprises 16 residues. V was pared by 6 bases and J by 4 bases, with 5 bases of the junction left unmatched. Looked up from germline, CDR1 is GTSNPN and CDR2 is SVGIG (reference sequence).

The chain employs TRBV7-3 and TRBJ2-1; no clear D. The V gene lost 5 bases and the J gene lost 9 bases, with 20 bases spanning the gap. CDR3 length equals 15 residues. CDR1 SGHTA and CDR2 FQGTGA come from the germline V gene. CDR3 protein: CASSPGPPAYGEQFF. DNA of the CDR3: TGTGCCAGCAGCCCTGGGCCCCCCGCCTACGGTGAGCAGTTCTTC.

This clone was seen only a few times. This chain joins TRBV29-1 and TRBJ2-1; 15 bases are shared with TRBD2. Germline V gene lookup returns CDR1 SQVTM and CDR2 ANQGSEA. The ends lost 8 bases at V and 5 bases at J; junction bases unmatched: 7. This CDR3 has 15 residues. CDR3 sequence: CSSRTSGRGNNEQFF. DNA for the CDR3: TGCAGCTCCCGGACTAGCGGGAGGGGGAACAATGAGCAGTTCTTC.

The chain recombines TRBV6-5 with TRBJ2-1, with D maybe TRBD2 (5 bases). Trimming took off 6 bases at V and 1 base at J, with 13 bases between the two ends. Germline CDR1 is MNHEY and CDR2 is SVGAGI. The CDR3 contains 15 residues. CDR3 loop: CASRPAGASYNEQFF. The CDR3 DNA sequence: TGTGCCAGCAGACCCGCGGGTGCTTCCTACAATGAGCAGTTCTTC.

This clone was picked up a small number of times. Other DNA sequences within the sample encode an identical CDR3. The V call is TRBV7-2, the J call TRBJ2-7, with no clear D. V was clipped by 4 bases and J by 4 bases, with 5 bases between them. CDR1 SGHTA and CDR2 FQGNSA come from the germline V gene. The CDR3 is 11 residues long. The CDR3 DNA reads as TGTGCCAGCAGCTCCACGTACGAGCAGTACTTC. It specifies CASSSTYEQYF.

The chain combines TRBV30 with TRBJ2-1; 7 bases fit TRBD1. The germline V gene has CDR1 GTSNPN and CDR2 SVGIG (reference sequence). This CDR3 comprises 13 residues. Germline trimming cut 8 bases from V and 4 bases from J; bases unmatched to any gene: 8. DNA of the CDR3: TGTGCCCTCCACAGGGGCCATTACAATGAGCAGTTCTTC. Protein: CALHRGHYNEQFF.

The rearrangement joins TRBV29-1 to TRBJ1-2; 8 bases agree with TRBD1. The CDR3 has 14 residues. From germline, CDR1 is SQVTM and CDR2 ANQGSEA. Losses at the gene ends were 4 bases for V and 5 bases for J; bases not matched to a gene: 9. The CDR3 sequence: CSVGSQQGVYGYTF. The CDR3 DNA is TGCAGCGTTGGGTCTCAACAGGGGGTTTATGGCTACACCTTC. The whole variable domain, remainder taken from reference TRBV29-1 and TRBJ1-2, is SAVISQKPSRDICQRGTSLTIQCQVDSQVTMMFWYRQQPGQSLTLIATANQGSEATYESGFVIDKFPISRPNLTFSTLTVSNMSPEDSSIYLCSVGSQQGVYGYTFGSGTRLTVV.

The chain uses TRBV23-1 and TRBJ2-3; 9 nucleotides match TRBD2. TRBV23-1 is designated an ORF whose function remains uncertain. The CDR3 loop spans 15 amino acids. Trimming took 9 bases from V and 6 from J; bases not matched to a gene: 13. The CDR3 DNA is TGCGCCAGGGTGGGGACTAGCCGACAGGAGGATACGCAGTATTTT. It translates to CARVGTSRQEDTQYF.

In this sample, this clone turned up once. The CDR3 DNA follows: TGTGCCAGCAGCCTGGGGGCGGCCAAAAACATTCAGTACTTC. It is translated as CASSLGAAKNIQYF. The chain has TRBV28 and TRBJ2-4; D is possibly TRBD1 (6 bases). CDR1 MDHEN and CDR2 SYDVKM come from the germline V gene. Trimming stripped 6 bases from V and 1 base from J, with 10 bases between. The CDR3 runs 14 residues.

This clone was counted a few times. The chain combines TRBV29-1 with TRBJ2-3, with 7 bases identical to TRBD1. Trimming removed 6 bases from V and 6 bases from J; junction bases left unmatched: 3. The CDR3 covers 11 residues. The V gene's germline CDR1 is SQVTM and CDR2 ANQGSEA. This chain's CDR3 is CSVEQGDTQYF. The CDR3 DNA reads as TGCAGCGTAGAACAGGGGGATACGCAGTATTTT.

The CDR3 sequence: CSVVGPGNEQFF. The CDR3 DNA reads TGCAGCGTTGTCGGTCCGGGGAATGAGCAGTTCTTC. The J gene is TRBJ2-1, the V gene TRBV29-1, with TRBD2 as a possible D gene (5 bases). Trimming removed 4 bases at V and 7 bases at J, with 11 bases between. This CDR3 has 12 residues. Germline V lookup: CDR1 SQVTM, CDR2 ANQGSEA.

This clone appeared a few times. This chain links TRBV4-3 with TRBJ2-5; 9 nucleotides agree with TRBD1. With V trimmed by 0 bases and J by 5 bases, 7 bases remained unmatched. This CDR3 comprises 16 residues. Germline CDR1 and CDR2: LGHNA and YSLEER. CDR3: CASSQEGTGLGETQYF. The DNA of the CDR3 is TGCGCCAGCAGCCAAGAAGGGACAGGGCTGGGCGAGACCCAGTACTTC.

V is TRBV7-9 and J is TRBJ2-7; D is undetermined. Germline V gives CDR1 SEHNR, CDR2 FQNEAQ (reference sequence). Trimming pared 5 bases from V and 3 bases from J, leaving 8 bases between. The CDR3 is 12 residues long. DNA of the CDR3: TGTGCCAGCAGCCTAAGCCTCTACGAGCAGTACTTC. Translation: CASSLSLYEQYF. Filled out from reference TRBV7-9 and TRBJ2-7, the complete variable domain reads DTGVSQNPRHKITKRGQNVTFRCDPISEHNRLYWYRQTLGQGPEFLTYFQNEAQLEKSRLLSDRFSAERPKGSFSTLEIQRTEQGDSAMYLCASSLSLYEQYFGPGTRLTVT.

The CDR3 nucleotides are TGTGCCAGCAGCTTGTCCGGGGGCAGGACGCAGTATTTT. This codes for CASSLSGGRTQYF. V usage is TRBV5-4 and J usage is TRBJ2-3, with D perhaps matching TRBD1 or TRBD2 (6 bases each). Germline CDR1 SGHNT, CDR2 YYREEE (reference sequence). Trimming cost V 1 base and J 9 bases, with 12 bases left between them. The CDR3 loop spans 13 amino acids. The variable domain in full, completed from reference TRBV5-4 and TRBJ2-3, reads ETGVTQSPTHLIKTRGQQVTLRCSSQSGHNTVSWYQQALGQGPQFIFQYYREEENGRGNFPPRFSGLQFPNYSSELNVNALELDDSALYLCASSLSGGRTQYFGPGTRLTVL.

The gene calls are TRBV25-1 and TRBJ2-7, with D unresolved. Germline CDR1 MGHDK, CDR2 SYGVNS. Trimming pared 1 base from V and 4 bases from J, leaving 14 bases between. The CDR3 has 15 residues. The DNA of the CDR3 is TGTGCCAGCAGTGAATCTTTAGCAGGAATGTACGAGCAGTACTTC. It encodes CASSESLAGMYEQYF.

The V gene is TRBV14, the J gene TRBJ1-1; D uncertain. Trimming removed 2 bases at V and 4 bases at J, with 11 bases between. From germline, CDR1 is SGHDN and CDR2 FVKESK. The CDR3 is 14 residues long. CDR3 residues: CASSQQTRGTEAFF. CDR3 sequence (DNA): TGTGCCAGCAGCCAACAAACTCGTGGCACTGAAGCTTTCTTT.